This is a list of T cell receptor beta chains from one sample in a study of Ad26.COV2.S vaccination and SARS-CoV-2 variants. The data were produced by immunoSEQ multiplex PCR, yet TCRdb's version contains in-frame clones alone and is incomplete. The profile shows 450,000 to 550,000 clones, 80% to 90% of them singletons. The material was peripheral blood, obtained in a trial of Ad26.COV2.S vaccine versus placebo. All receptors derive from a person between 18 and 59 years old who received the Ad26.COV2.S COVID-19 vaccine or a placebo. Each CDR3 is given with its conserved first and last residue. The D gene is left open where the match is weak. The listing skips clone size in some rows; elsewhere it reads once, few, many or a size class.

D gene	J gene	clone size	V gene	CDR3 DNA	CDR3 protein
NA	TRBJ2-5	NA	TRBV6-2/TRBV6-3	TGTGCCAGCAGCTGGAAACCCCAAGAGACCCAGTACTTC	CASSWKPQETQYF
NA	TRBJ1-4	NA	TRBV30	TGTGCCTGGAGTCTCGCCCGGCCTGGGATTGAAAAACTGTTTTTT	CAWSLARPGIEKLFF
TRBD1	TRBJ2-1	NA	TRBV7-8	TGTGCCAGCAGCGAACGACAGGGAGCCTACAATGAGCAGTTCTTC	CASSERQGAYNEQFF
NA	TRBJ1-2	NA	TRBV7-9	TGTGCCAGCAGCTTGACAGGAGTCAACTATGGCTACACCTTC	CASSLTGVNYGYTF
TRBD2	TRBJ2-2	NA	TRBV5-1	TGCGCCAGCAGCTTGCAGTGGCTAGCGGGGGGCCAGAACACCGGGGAGCTGTTTTTT	CASSLQWLAGGQNTGELFF
TRBD2	TRBJ2-7	NA	TRBV20-1	TGCAGTGCTAGTCACGGGACTAGCGGGGGACGCGAGCAGTACTTC	CSASHGTSGGREQYF
NA	TRBJ2-1	NA	TRBV28	TGTGCCAGCGGTCCAACCCTTAGCTCCTACAATGAGCAGTTCTTC	CASGPTLSSYNEQFF
TRBD1	TRBJ1-4	NA	TRBV18	TGTGCCAGCTCACTCGGGGACAGATCGAAGGAAAAACTGTTTTTT	CASSLGDRSKEKLFF
TRBD1	TRBJ1-4	NA	TRBV10-3	TGTGCCACGGGACAGGGGCTACAATCAACTAATGAAAAACTGTTTTTT	CATGQGLQSTNEKLFF
NA	TRBJ2-5	NA	TRBV10-3	TGTGCCATCAGTTGGGACTTCCAAGAGACCCAGTACTTC	CAISWDFQETQYF
NA	TRBJ2-7	NA	TRBV29-1	TGCAGCGTTGACATAGGGGGGGCGGGCGAGCAGTACTTC	CSVDIGGAGEQYF
NA	TRBJ1-5	NA	TRBV19	TGTGCCAGTAGTATAGGACAGTCGCTTCAGCCCCAGCATTTT	CASSIGQSLQPQHF
NA	TRBJ1-2	once	TRBV7-6	TGTGCCAGCAGCTTAAGCTCTGTGACCCGGAGGGATGGCTACACCTTC	CASSLSSVTRRDGYTF
NA	TRBJ1-1	NA	TRBV6-1	TGTGCCAGCAGTGATCAGGGTGACAGGTTATGGACTGAAGCTTTCTTT	CASSDQGDRLWTEAFF
NA	TRBJ2-1	NA	TRBV10-3	TGTGCCATCAGTGAGAGTACTGGAACCGATGAGCAGTTCTTC	CAISESTGTDEQFF
NA	TRBJ1-6	NA	TRBV6-6	TGTGCCAGCAGTTTGTTGGACAGTTTTTATAATTCACCCCTCCACTTT	CASSLLDSFYNSPLHF
TRBD1	TRBJ2-6	NA	TRBV7-9	TGTGCCAGCAGAACCGGGACAGTTAATTCTGGGGCCAACGTCCTGACTTTC	CASRTGTVNSGANVLTF
NA	TRBJ2-5	NA	TRBV11-1	TGTGCCAGCAGCTTACCGGACTTACAAGACGAGACCCAGTACTTC	CASSLPDLQDETQYF
NA	TRBJ2-2	once	TRBV12-3/TRBV12-4	TGTGCCAGCAGTTTTTCCGGGGAGCTGTTTTTT	CASSFSGELFF
NA	TRBJ2-5	NA	TRBV9	TGTGCCAGCAGCGTAGGGGGTGGCCAAGAGACCCAGTACTTC	CASSVGGGQETQYF
TRBD2	TRBJ2-3	NA	TRBV10-3	TGTGCCATCAGGCCGGGACTAGCGGGAGGGGGTTATACAGATACGCAGTATTTT	CAIRPGLAGGGYTDTQYF
NA	TRBJ1-2	NA	TRBV19	TGTGCCAGTAAGGGGGAGAGAGGGGGAAACTATGGCTACACCTTC	CASKGERGGNYGYTF
TRBD1	TRBJ2-1	NA	TRBV7-8	TGTGCCAGCAGCTTAGTTGGCAGGGGGCTGGAGGGCCGTGGCAATGAGCAGTTCTTC	CASSLVGRGLEGRGNEQFF
NA	TRBJ1-2	NA	TRBV28	TGTGCCAGCAGTATCCGGGGACGGAATGGCTACACCTTC	CASSIRGRNGYTF
NA	TRBJ2-7	NA	TRBV6-5	TGTGCCAGCAAGGTTCGACCGGAAACTCACTACGAGCAGTACTTC	CASKVRPETHYEQYF
NA	TRBJ1-1	NA	TRBV5-1	TGCGCCAGCAGCTTGGAGGCGACAATGAACACTGAAGCTTTCTTT	CASSLEATMNTEAFF
TRBD2	TRBJ2-1	NA	TRBV10-3	TGTGCCATCAGTGATCGTCGGGAGGGCTCCTACAATGAGCAGTTCTTC	CAISDRREGSYNEQFF
NA	TRBJ2-7	NA	TRBV24-1	TGTGCCACCAGTGGGGGACCCTGGAGCTCCTACGAGCAGTACTTC	CATSGGPWSSYEQYF
NA	TRBJ1-4	NA	TRBV29-1	TGCAGCGTTGGAGGCGACAGAGGTGAAAAACTGTTTTTT	CSVGGDRGEKLFF
TRBD1	TRBJ1-5	NA	TRBV28	TGTGCCAGCAGTTTAGGAGACAGGGGGCATCAGCCCCAGCATTTT	CASSLGDRGHQPQHF
NA	TRBJ2-5	once	TRBV2	TGTGCCAGCAGTGCCTTCCTCCTAAAAGAGACCCAGTACTTC	CASSAFLLKETQYF
NA	TRBJ1-5	NA	TRBV7-9	TGTGCCAGCAGCTTAGGACAGGATCAGCCCCAGCATTTT	CASSLGQDQPQHF
TRBD1	TRBJ2-5	NA	TRBV19	TGTGCCAGTAGTATCCGACAGGGTGGGCTCGAGACCCAGTACTTC	CASSIRQGGLETQYF
TRBD1	TRBJ2-2	NA	TRBV11-1	TGTGCCAGCAGCGGACCCGGGACAGGGGGTACCGGGGAGCTGTTTTTT	CASSGPGTGGTGELFF
NA	TRBJ1-4	NA	TRBV15	TGTGCCATCAGCAGAGTAAGGAGTAATGAAAAACTGTTTTTT	CAISRVRSNEKLFF
NA	TRBJ2-1	once	TRBV2	TGTGCCAGCAGTGGGCTGGGGCTAGCACTAAATGAGCAGTTCTTC	CASSGLGLALNEQFF
TRBD1	TRBJ1-1	NA	TRBV15	TGTGCCACCAGCAGAGATGGGACGGAGACAGGGATGGGGGACACTGAAGCTTTCTTT	CATSRDGTETGMGDTEAFF
TRBD2	TRBJ2-1	NA	TRBV29-1	TGCAGCGTTGCGCCAGGACTAGCGGAATACAATGAGCAGTTCTTC	CSVAPGLAEYNEQFF
NA	TRBJ2-3	NA	TRBV18	TGTGCCAGCTCACCAACTCCGAGTAGCGGCACAGATACGCAGTATTTT	CASSPTPSSGTDTQYF
TRBD2	TRBJ2-3	NA	TRBV6-2/TRBV6-3	TGTGCCAGCAGTTACCTAGGGGCGGGAGGAGGAGATACGCAGTATTTT	CASSYLGAGGGDTQYF
NA	TRBJ1-3	once	TRBV10-3	TGTGCCATCAGGGATCGCTCAGTGGTCTCTGGAAACACCATATATTTT	CAIRDRSVVSGNTIYF
NA	TRBJ1-1	NA	TRBV28	TGTGCCAGCAAAACCCCCTCCAGGGCGGGTACTGAAGCTTTCTTT	CASKTPSRAGTEAFF
NA	TRBJ1-1	NA	TRBV28	TGTGCCAGCAGGTCTACATCCAACACTGAAGCTTTCTTT	CASRSTSNTEAFF
NA	TRBJ2-6	NA	TRBV28	TGTGCCAGCAGTCCGGGAAGCTCTGGGGCCAACGTCCTGACTTTC	CASSPGSSGANVLTF
TRBD2	TRBJ2-7	NA	TRBV7-2	TGTGCCAGCAGCTCCCAGCGGGGGGGCCGCAACGAGCAGTACTTC	CASSSQRGGRNEQYF
NA	TRBJ2-5	NA	TRBV14	TGTGCCAGCAGCCAAGTCCTTAACGGGAAAGGGACCCAGTACTTC	CASSQVLNGKGTQYF
NA	TRBJ2-1	NA	TRBV6-5	TGTGCCAGCAGTCTCGACAGGTCGCGCTACAATGAGCAGTTCTTC	CASSLDRSRYNEQFF
TRBD2	TRBJ2-1	NA	TRBV10-3	TGTGCCATCAGTGAACCGGGACTAGCGGGAGTTGAGCAGTTCTTC	CAISEPGLAGVEQFF
NA	TRBJ2-1	NA	TRBV14	TGTGCCAGCAGCCAAGGGGGACTTGAGCAGTTCTTC	CASSQGGLEQFF
NA	TRBJ1-5	NA	TRBV6-2/TRBV6-3	TGTGCCAGCAGTTACTCTTTGGGCAGAAGGGGTCAGCCCCAGCATTTT	CASSYSLGRRGQPQHF